Each of the 15 T cell receptor beta chains below was sequenced from the same sample in a study of siplizumab effects on memory and regulatory T cells. This table comes from immunoSEQ multiplex PCR, and its TCRdb copy is limited to in-frame clones, with some not included. This sample has more than 85,000 clones, with about 90% found just once. Sequencing used CD4+ T cells sorted from blood. Source of these receptors: a human donor in good health.

CDR3: CASSRIPADTQYF. CDR3 DNA sequence: TGTGCCAGCAGCCGCATCCCTGCAGATACGCAGTATTTT. V and J are TRBV14 and TRBJ2-3; D ambiguous. This CDR3 region has 13 residues. Germline V gives CDR1 SGHDN, CDR2 FVKESK. V lost 4 bases and J lost 4, with 9 bases in between.

The chain is built from TRBV5-1 and TRBJ2-5; the match to TRBD2 covers 7 bases. Germline assignment: CDR1 SGHRS and CDR2 YFSETQ. The CDR3 has 15 residues. The J segment lost 2 bases and the V segment lost 4 bases, leaving 8 bases of the junction unmatched. The CDR3 nucleotides read TGCGCCAGCAGCCCGGGGGGTGGGTCGCAAGAGACCCAGTACTTC. Amino acids: CASSPGGGSQETQYF.

The chain combines TRBV18 with TRBJ1-2; perhaps TRBD1 as D (5 bases). V lost 5 bases and J lost 4, with 8 bases in between. The CDR3 consists of 12 residues. Germline CDR1 and CDR2: KGHSH and LQKENI. The CDR3 is CASSEQGYGYTF. For the CDR3, the DNA is TGTGCCAGCTCAGAGCAGGGCTATGGCTACACCTTC.

This chain connects TRBV7-9 to TRBJ1-5; tentatively, D is TRBD1 (5 bases). Germline V CDR1 and CDR2: SEHNR, FQNEAQ (reference sequence). This CDR3 is 18 amino acids long. Trimming removed 8 bases at V and 3 bases at J, with 26 bases between. CDR3 in amino acids: CASPYKPPRQIPNQPQHF. The CDR3 DNA is TGTGCCAGCCCCTACAAGCCTCCTAGACAGATTCCCAATCAGCCCCAGCATTTT.

A word on this clone: Germline and junction disagree at one end, which may indicate a read error. The genes are TRBV7-9 and TRBJ2-7; D may be TRBD2 (5 bases). Germline-derived CDR1 and CDR2 are SEHNR and FQNEAQ (reference sequence). This CDR3 is built from 10 residues. The CDR3: CASSLGFERF. The CDR3 nucleotides read TGTGCCAGCAGCTTAGGGTTTGAGCGGTTC. Variable domain in full (rest from reference TRBV7-9 and TRBJ2-7): DTGVSQNPRHKITKRGQNVTFRCDPISEHNRLYWYRQTLGQGPEFLTYFQNEAQLEKSRLLSDRFSAERPKGSFSTLEIQRTEQGDSAMYLCASSLGFERFGPGTRLTVT.

In this sample, this clone turned up once. The CDR3 DNA follows: TGTGCCAGCAGCGTCAGACTCGGAGCAGGGACTGAAGCTTTCTTT. It is translated as CASSVRLGAGTEAFF. The V gene is TRBV7-2, the J gene TRBJ1-1; weak D call: TRBD1 (5 bases). Germline values: CDR1 SGHTA, CDR2 FQGNSA. V lost 5 bases and J 5 bases, leaving 18 bases between the germline ends. This CDR3 region has 15 residues.

The V and J genes are TRBV19 and TRBJ1-1; D call uncertain. This CDR3 region has 14 residues. V gave up 1 base and J gave up 9 bases, with 15 bases separating them. The germline CDR1 and CDR2 sequences are LNHDA and SQIVND (reference sequence). The CDR3 sequence is CASSIVRAHEKAFF. In DNA, the CDR3 is TGTGCCAGTAGTATAGTACGGGCCCACGAGAAAGCTTTCTTT.

The V call is TRBV7-9, the J call TRBJ1-2, with a possible D match to TRBD1 (5 bases). Trimming took 5 bases from V and 6 from J, leaving 16 bases between them. The germline gives CDR1 SEHNR, CDR2 FQNEAQ (reference sequence). The CDR3 is 14 residues long. CDR3 protein: CASSRTLTENGYTF. CDR3 DNA: TGTGCCAGCAGCCGTACCCTGACAGAGAATGGCTACACCTTC.

CDR3 residues: CASSLDRAGSYEQYF. DNA for the CDR3: TGTGCCAGCAGCTTAGATCGGGCAGGCAGCTACGAGCAGTACTTC. The chain has TRBV7-9 and TRBJ2-7, with D uncertain. This CDR3 is 15 amino acids long. Germline CDR1 reads SEHNR; CDR2 reads FQNEAQ (reference sequence). Trimming took off 1 base at V and 3 bases at J, with 13 bases between the two ends.

The V and J genes are TRBV4-2 and TRBJ1-4; D might be TRBD1 (5 bases). The germline CDR1 and CDR2 sequences are LGHNA and YNFKEQ. Deletions cut 0 bases from V and 7 bases from J, with 12 bases between. The CDR3 extends over 15 amino acids. The CDR3 sequence is CASSQDLGAPEKLFF. The CDR3 DNA sequence: TGTGCCAGCAGCCAAGATTTAGGGGCCCCTGAAAAACTGTTTTTT.

The chain employs TRBV14 and TRBJ2-3; a possible D gene is TRBD2 (5 bases). Germline values: CDR1 SGHDN, CDR2 FVKESK. CDR3 length: 14 amino acids. Trimming pared 4 bases from V and 4 bases from J, leaving 12 bases between. CDR3 residues: CASSPRVRADTQYF. CDR3 sequence (DNA): TGTGCCAGCAGCCCGCGGGTTAGGGCAGATACGCAGTATTTT.

The genes are TRBV18 and TRBJ2-1, with D unresolved. This CDR3 has 14 residues. V lost 1 base to trimming and J lost 6 bases, with 10 bases between them. Germline assignment: CDR1 KGHSH and CDR2 LQKENI. This chain's CDR3 is CASSPREVSNEQFF. CDR3 DNA: TGTGCCAGCTCACCACGAGAGGTTAGCAATGAGCAGTTCTTC.

This chain uses TRBV7-9 with TRBJ1-1; 8 nucleotides align to TRBD1. Germline V gives CDR1 SEHNR, CDR2 FQNEAQ (reference sequence). This CDR3 comprises 15 residues. V lost 4 bases to trimming and J lost 1 base; unmatched junction nucleotides: 5. In DNA form, the CDR3 reads TGTGCCAGCAGCTCTTGGACAGGGCCGAACACTGAAGCTTTCTTT. Translated: CASSSWTGPNTEAFF.

The chain employs TRBV27 and TRBJ2-3; D is perhaps TRBD1 (5 bases). Germline V gene data show CDR1 as MNHEY and CDR2 as SMNVEV (reference sequence). V was pared by 3 bases and J by 8 bases, with 9 bases between. This CDR3 spans 12 amino acids. The CDR3 reads CASSLERGTQYF. For the CDR3, the DNA is TGTGCCAGCAGTTTGGAAAGGGGTACGCAGTATTTT.

This rearrangement joins TRBV11-3 to TRBJ1-3, with a possible D match to TRBD1 (6 bases). V gave up 5 bases and J gave up 2 bases, with 10 bases separating them. Germline CDR1 and CDR2: SGHNT and YENEEA. The CDR3 runs 14 residues. Written as DNA, the CDR3 is TGTGCCAGCAGCCAAGGGACACCTGGAAACACCATATATTTT. Translating it yields CASSQGTPGNTIYF.